This passage covers 31 T cell receptor beta chains from one sample sequenced in a study of shared clonotypes between healthy human individuals (dated by TCRdb to 2020 to 2022). Libraries came from the immunoSEQ multiplex PCR assay. Not all clones reach the TCRdb copy of this immuneACCESS table, which keeps in-frame sequences only. Checked studies attribute under half of the gap to unresolved V genes and leave the rest unexplained. The sample records hundreds of thousands of clones, approximately 97% of which are singletons. Around 0.058% of the sample belongs to the ten largest clones. The specimen sequenced was naive CD4+ T cells sorted from blood. The sample's cell subset or site label, decoded: CD45RA+ positively selected. The receptors were gathered from a woman under 40 in good health.

The chain carries TRBV29-1 and TRBJ2-1, with D perhaps matching TRBD2 (5 bases). Germline CDR1 and CDR2: SQVTM and ANQGSEA. Trimming removed 3 bases from V and 0 bases from J, with 9 bases in between. CDR3 length: 14 residues. CDR3 in amino acids: CSVDRRYSYNEQFF. As DNA, the CDR3 is TGCAGCGTTGACCGGAGGTACTCCTACAATGAGCAGTTCTTC.

This chain links TRBV7-9 with TRBJ2-5, with 7 bases matching TRBD1. The germline gives CDR1 SEHNR, CDR2 FQNEAQ (reference sequence). CDR3 length: 15 residues. V lost 5 bases and J lost 5; bases outside the gene matches: 11. The CDR3 bases are TGTGCCAGCAGCACGTGGGACAGCCAAGCGGAGACCCAGTACTTC. Its translation: CASSTWDSQAETQYF.

The chain uses TRBV5-1 and TRBJ2-7; TRBD1 agrees at 9 bases. CDR1 SGHRS and CDR2 YFSETQ come from the germline V gene. V was clipped by 4 bases and J by 3 bases; unmatched bases: 5. This CDR3 comprises 14 residues. The CDR3: CASSPRGQGYEQYF. Here the CDR3 DNA reads TGCGCCAGCAGCCCACGGGGACAGGGCTACGAGCAGTACTTC.

J is TRBJ1-4 and V is TRBV4-1; D ambiguous. This CDR3 is built from 13 residues. The V end was cut by 4 bases, the J end by 0 bases, with 3 bases between. CDR1 is MGHRA and CDR2 is YSYEKL in the germline V gene. DNA of the CDR3: TGCGCCAGCAGCCGGGCAACTAATGAAAAACTGTTTTTT. Protein product: CASSRATNEKLFF.

This clone was observed once. The chain has TRBV28 and TRBJ2-7; D unclear. V was trimmed by 8 bases and J by 0 bases, leaving 11 bases between them. The CDR3 has 13 amino acids. Germline lookup yields CDR1 MDHEN and CDR2 SYDVKM. DNA of the CDR3: TGTGCCAGCGCCCCAATTATCTCCTACGAGCAGTACTTC. This codes for CASAPIISYEQYF.

This chain joins TRBV4-1 and TRBJ2-3, with D perhaps matching TRBD1 (5 bases). The CDR3 consists of 12 residues. Per germline, CDR1 MGHRA and CDR2 YSYEKL. The V and J ends lost 1 base and 9 bases respectively, with 8 bases between them. CDR3: CASSQGGSTQYF. The CDR3 coding sequence is TGCGCCAGCAGCCAAGGGGGCTCCACGCAGTATTTT.

V and J are TRBV19 and TRBJ2-7; 8 bases line up with TRBD2. The trim removed 3 bases at V and 4 bases at J, leaving 8 bases unmatched. CDR3 length: 15 amino acids. The germline gives CDR1 LNHDA, CDR2 SQIVND (reference sequence). CDR3 sequence: CASSIVAREGYEQYF. In DNA, the CDR3 is TGTGCCAGTAGTATCGTAGCCCGGGAGGGGTACGAGCAGTACTTC.

The DNA of the CDR3 is TGTGCCAGCAGCTCGCTGACAGGGGGCTATGAAAAACTGTTTTTT. Translation gives CASSSLTGGYEKLFF. The rearrangement uses TRBV5-6 and TRBJ1-4, with 10 bases identical to TRBD1. The CDR3 consists of 15 residues. Germline V gene sequence: CDR1 SGHDT, CDR2 YYEEEE. Trimming removed 3 bases from V and 6 bases from J; junction bases left unmatched: 5. Looking up the rest from reference TRBV5-6 and TRBJ1-4 gives the full variable domain: DAGVTQSPTHLIKTRGQQVTLRCSPKSGHDTVSWYQQALGQGPQFIFQYYEEEERQRGNFPDRFSGHQFPNYSSELNVNALLLGDSALYLCASSSLTGGYEKLFFGSGTQLSVL.

The genes are TRBV19 and TRBJ1-4, with TRBD1 matching 10 bases. Germline CDR1 is LNHDA and CDR2 is SQIVND (reference sequence). V was pared by 10 bases and J by 7 bases, with 6 bases of the junction left unmatched. This CDR3 has 13 residues. The chain's CDR3 is CATTGTGVEKLFF. CDR3 nucleotides: TGTGCCACTACCGGGACAGGGGTTGAAAAACTGTTTTTT.

The rearrangement links TRBV7-3 to TRBJ1-2; 7 bases align to TRBD1. The CDR3 runs 14 residues. Looked up from germline, CDR1 is SGHTA and CDR2 is FQGTGA. Germline trimming cut 2 bases from V and 8 bases from J; bases unmatched to any gene: 8. Here the CDR3 reads CASSLLDRVTGYTF. The CDR3 DNA is TGTGCCAGCAGCTTACTAGACAGGGTTACGGGCTACACCTTC.

The chain recombines TRBV5-3 with TRBJ2-5, with a tentative D call TRBD1 (5 bases). TRBV5-3 is reported as an ORF; its role is uncertain. Trimming stripped 5 bases from V and 4 bases from J, with 12 bases between. CDR3 length: 13 residues. The CDR3, as DNA: TGTGCCAGAAGAGTGGGGCTCCCAGAGACCCAGTACTTC. Protein: CARRVGLPETQYF.

The rearrangement links TRBV5-1 to TRBJ2-7, with 8 bases that match TRBD2. The CDR3 contains 17 residues. Germline V gene data show CDR1 as SGHRS and CDR2 as YFSETQ. The junction had 12 bases not matched to a gene; V was cut back by 0 bases and J by 4 bases. The CDR3 region is CASSLGKGAGELYEQYF. The CDR3 nucleotides read TGCGCCAGCAGCTTGGGCAAGGGAGCGGGAGAGTTGTACGAGCAGTACTTC.

V gene TRBV6-5 combines with J gene TRBJ1-4, with no clear D. Per the germline V gene, CDR1 is MNHEY and CDR2 is SVGAGI. The CDR3 covers 11 residues. Trimming cost V 5 bases and J 7 bases, with 5 bases left between them. The chain's CDR3 is CASSGIEKLFF. CDR3 nucleotide sequence: TGTGCCAGCAGTGGAATTGAAAAACTGTTTTTT.

The chain links TRBV19 to TRBJ1-1, with a weak D call TRBD1 (6 bases). Trimming removed 3 bases from V and 5 bases from J, with 10 bases in between. The CDR3 runs 13 residues. Germline V CDR1 and CDR2: LNHDA, SQIVND (reference sequence). CDR3 sequence: CASSISRGTEAFF. DNA for the CDR3: TGTGCCAGTAGTATCTCCAGGGGAACTGAAGCTTTCTTT.

The chain links TRBV5-1 to TRBJ2-2; D gene unclear. Deletions cut 1 base from V and 1 base from J, with 11 bases between. CDR1 is SGHRS, CDR2 YFSETQ, per germline. The CDR3 length is 16 residues. The CDR3 DNA sequence: TGCGCCAGCAGCTTGATGGTCCAGCAGAACACCGGGGAGCTGTTTTTT. Amino acid sequence: CASSLMVQQNTGELFF.

V is TRBV5-1 and J is TRBJ2-7; 11 bases match TRBD2. The length of the CDR3 is 16 residues. The V and J ends lost 0 bases and 7 bases, in that order; junction bases with no gene match: 9. The V gene's germline CDR1 is SGHRS and CDR2 YFSETQ. DNA for the CDR3: TGCGCCAGCAGCTTGGCCCTACTAGCGGGAGTCGGTGAGCAGTACTTC. Amino acids: CASSLALLAGVGEQYF.

This chain connects TRBV5-1 to TRBJ2-2; TRBD2 might be the D (5 bases). Germline V gene sequence: CDR1 SGHRS, CDR2 YFSETQ. The ends were cut back, 0 bases at V and 3 bases at J, with 6 bases in the middle. The CDR3 has 14 amino acids. CDR3 loop: CASSLAGYTGELFF. The CDR3 coding sequence is TGCGCCAGCAGCTTGGCGGGATACACCGGGGAGCTGTTTTTT.

The V call is TRBV2, the J call TRBJ2-3; 11 bases align to TRBD1. CDR1 and CDR2 (germline): SNHLY, FYNNEI. The ends lost 7 bases at V and 5 bases at J; junction bases unmatched: 8. This CDR3 contains 15 residues. The CDR3 sequence is CASTSDRGPKDTQYF. CDR3 nucleotides: TGTGCCAGCACCTCGGACAGGGGGCCGAAAGATACGCAGTATTTT.

The CDR3 reads CATSFGTVDYEQYF. The CDR3 coding sequence is TGTGCCACCAGCTTCGGGACAGTTGACTACGAGCAGTACTTC. The rearrangement uses TRBV15 and TRBJ2-7, with 7 bases aligning to TRBD1. The CDR3 length is 14 residues. Germline trimming cut 5 bases from V and 3 bases from J; bases unmatched to any gene: 7. Germline V CDR1 and CDR2: LNHNV, YYDKDF (reference sequence).

The chain combines TRBV5-4 with TRBJ2-3, with TRBD2 matching 9 bases. The junction had 8 bases not matched to a gene; V was cut back by 0 bases and J by 6 bases. Germline CDR1 is SGHNT and CDR2 is YYREEE (reference sequence). This CDR3 comprises 16 residues. For the CDR3, the DNA is TGTGCCAGCAGCTTGGATTTGGGCGGGAGGGACGATACGCAGTATTTT. Translation: CASSLDLGGRDDTQYF.

The chain couples TRBV5-1 to TRBJ2-5; TRBD2 aligns across 8 bases. V shed 4 bases, J shed 2 bases, and the junction held 4 bases outside the gene matches. This CDR3 region has 14 residues. Germline V gene lookup returns CDR1 SGHRS and CDR2 YFSETQ. CDR3 region: CASSEAGAQETQYF. DNA of the CDR3: TGCGCCAGCAGCGAAGCGGGAGCACAAGAGACCCAGTACTTC.

The chain employs TRBV4-1 and TRBJ2-3, with D perhaps matching TRBD1 or TRBD2 (5 bases each). Trimming took off 2 bases at V and 4 bases at J, with 19 bases between the two ends. The CDR3 has 17 amino acids. Looked up from germline, CDR1 is MGHRA and CDR2 is YSYEKL. CDR3 in DNA: TGCGCCAGCAGCCAAAGGGGCACGAGAGGGGAAGCAGATACGCAGTATTTT. Its translation: CASSQRGTRGEADTQYF.

The chain links TRBV6-1 to TRBJ2-7, with D possibly being TRBD2 (6 bases). CDR3 length: 13 residues. Per germline, CDR1 MNHNS and CDR2 SASEGT. Trimming cost V 10 bases and J 7 bases, with 20 bases left between them. DNA for the CDR3: TGTGCCATTTCAGTTTGGGATGGGGGGGAGCAGTACTTC. This translates into CAISVWDGGEQYF.

The rearrangement joins TRBV28 to TRBJ2-1; D gene uncertain. CDR1 and CDR2 from the germline V gene are MDHEN and SYDVKM. V lost 4 bases and J 7 bases, leaving 20 bases between the germline ends. The CDR3 totals 16 residues. CDR3 sequence: CASSSKRRQKGNEQFF. The CDR3 DNA is TGTGCCAGCAGTTCGAAACGACGGCAGAAGGGAAATGAGCAGTTCTTC.

This rearrangement joins TRBV11-2 to TRBJ2-7; D unresolved. CDR3 length: 16 amino acids. Germline assignment: CDR1 SGHAT and CDR2 FQNNGV. V lost 0 bases and J lost 2, with 14 bases in between. CDR3 in amino acids: CASSLDWTAGAYEQYF. Here the CDR3 DNA reads TGTGCCAGCAGCTTAGATTGGACGGCTGGGGCCTACGAGCAGTACTTC. The full variable domain, rest sourced from reference TRBV11-2 and TRBJ2-7, is EAGVAQSPRYKIIEKRQSVAFWCNPISGHATLYWYQQILGQGPKLLIQFQNNGVVDDSQLPKDRFSAERLKGVDSTLKIQPAKLEDSAVYLCASSLDWTAGAYEQYFGPGTRLTVT.

The chain recombines TRBV27 with TRBJ1-1, with D hard to call. Germline assignment: CDR1 MNHEY and CDR2 SMNVEV (reference sequence). V was pared by 3 bases and J by 0 bases, with 11 bases between. The CDR3 contains 15 residues. In nucleotides, the CDR3 is TGTGCCAGCAGTTTGGGGAAACCAGTGAACACTGAAGCTTTCTTT. Its protein is CASSLGKPVNTEAFF.

The rearrangement joins TRBV5-1 to TRBJ2-7, with a tentative D call TRBD1 (7 bases). CDR3 length equals 15 residues. V was pared by 0 bases and J by 1 base, with 11 bases between. CDR1 and CDR2 from the germline V gene are SGHRS and YFSETQ. The CDR3 here is CASSLVAGQSYEQYF. The CDR3 DNA follows: TGCGCCAGCAGCTTGGTCGCGGGACAGTCCTACGAGCAGTACTTC.

This rearrangement joins TRBV28 to TRBJ1-2, with a tentative D call TRBD1 (5 bases). The CDR3 totals 15 residues. Germline assignment: CDR1 MDHEN and CDR2 SYDVKM. The V gene lost 1 base and the J gene lost 4 bases, with 13 bases spanning the gap. The CDR3 DNA sequence: TGTGCCAGCAGTTTATCCGGGTCAGGGCCCTATGGCTACACCTTC. This encodes CASSLSGSGPYGYTF.

A single count supports this clone. The chain joins TRBV5-1 to TRBJ2-5; 8 positions agree with TRBD2. The V gene end was trimmed by 0 bases and the J gene end by 4 bases; junction bases not matched to a gene: 5. Germline CDR1 SGHRS, CDR2 YFSETQ. The CDR3 runs 15 residues. The CDR3 DNA reads TGCGCCAGCAGCTTGGCCCCGGGGGGGGTAGAGACCCAGTACTTC. It specifies CASSLAPGGVETQYF.

The V and J genes are TRBV19 and TRBJ2-1, with TRBD1 as a possible D gene (6 bases). V was trimmed by 0 bases and J by 6 bases, leaving 6 bases between them. The CDR3 spans 13 residues. CDR1 and CDR2 from the germline V gene are LNHDA and SQIVND (reference sequence). The CDR3 DNA reads TGTGCCAGTAGTATAGACAGGGGCAATGAGCAGTTCTTC. Translation: CASSIDRGNEQFF.

The rearrangement uses TRBV28 and TRBJ2-3; tentatively, D is TRBD2 (5 bases). V gave up 7 bases and J gave up 1 base, with 6 bases separating them. The germline V gene has CDR1 MDHEN and CDR2 SYDVKM. This CDR3 is 12 amino acids long. The CDR3 protein is CASMRGTDTQYF. The CDR3 region has the DNA TGTGCCAGCATGAGGGGCACAGATACGCAGTATTTT.